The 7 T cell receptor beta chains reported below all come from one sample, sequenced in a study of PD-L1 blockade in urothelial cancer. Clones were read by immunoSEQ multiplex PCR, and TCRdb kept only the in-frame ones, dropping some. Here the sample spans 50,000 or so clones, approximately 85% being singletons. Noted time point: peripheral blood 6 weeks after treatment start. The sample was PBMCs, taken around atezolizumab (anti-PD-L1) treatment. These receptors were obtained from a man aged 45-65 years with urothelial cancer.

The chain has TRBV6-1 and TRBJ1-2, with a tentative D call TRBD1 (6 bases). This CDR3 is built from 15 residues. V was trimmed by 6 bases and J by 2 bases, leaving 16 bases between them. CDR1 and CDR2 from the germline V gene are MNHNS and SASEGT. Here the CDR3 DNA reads TGTGCCAGCAGGGAACAGGACAGACCGAACTATGGCTACACCTTC. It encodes CASREQDRPNYGYTF.

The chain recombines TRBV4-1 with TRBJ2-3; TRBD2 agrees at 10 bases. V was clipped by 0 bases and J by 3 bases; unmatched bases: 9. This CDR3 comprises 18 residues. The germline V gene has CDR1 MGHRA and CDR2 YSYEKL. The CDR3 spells CASSQDPTSGVGTDTQYF. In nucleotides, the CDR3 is TGCGCCAGCAGCCAAGATCCTACTAGCGGGGTGGGTACAGATACGCAGTATTTT.

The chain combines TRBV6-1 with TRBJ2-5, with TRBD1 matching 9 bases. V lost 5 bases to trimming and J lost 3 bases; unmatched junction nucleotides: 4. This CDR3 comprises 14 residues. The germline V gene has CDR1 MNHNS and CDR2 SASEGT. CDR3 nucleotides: TGTGCCAGCAGTAGGGACAGGGTTAAAGAGACCCAGTACTTC. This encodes CASSRDRVKETQYF.

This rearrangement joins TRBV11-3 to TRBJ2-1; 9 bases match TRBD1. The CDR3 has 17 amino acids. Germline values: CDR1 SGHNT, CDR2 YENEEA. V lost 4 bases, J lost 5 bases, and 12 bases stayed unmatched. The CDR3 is CASSSTGGGIFDNEQFF. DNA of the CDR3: TGTGCCAGCAGCTCGACAGGGGGAGGGATCTTCGACAATGAGCAGTTCTTC.

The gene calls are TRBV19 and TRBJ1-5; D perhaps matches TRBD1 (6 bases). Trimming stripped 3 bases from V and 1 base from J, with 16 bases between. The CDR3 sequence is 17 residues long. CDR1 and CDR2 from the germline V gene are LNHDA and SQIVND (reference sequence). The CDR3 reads CASSILSGTLSNQPQHF. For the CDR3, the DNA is TGTGCCAGTAGTATCCTATCCGGGACACTAAGCAATCAGCCCCAGCATTTT.

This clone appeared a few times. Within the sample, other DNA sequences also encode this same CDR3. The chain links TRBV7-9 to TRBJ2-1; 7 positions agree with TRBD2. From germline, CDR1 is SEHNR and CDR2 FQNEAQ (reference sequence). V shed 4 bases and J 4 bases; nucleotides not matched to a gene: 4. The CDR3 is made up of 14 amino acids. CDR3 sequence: CASSSIGGYNEQFF. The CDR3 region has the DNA TGTGCCAGCAGCTCTATCGGGGGGTACAATGAGCAGTTCTTC.

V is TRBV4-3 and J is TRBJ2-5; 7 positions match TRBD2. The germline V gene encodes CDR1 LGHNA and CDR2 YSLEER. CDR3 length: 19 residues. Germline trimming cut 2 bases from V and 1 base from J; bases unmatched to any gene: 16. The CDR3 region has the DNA TGCGCCAGCAGCCAAAGGCTCTCCAGGGAGGGGATATTCCAAGAGACCCAGTACTTC. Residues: CASSQRLSREGIFQETQYF.